The present TCR beta chain was sequenced within a study of response to subunit inactivated influenza vaccine. CDR1 is LGHNA and CDR2 is YSLEER in the germline V gene. CDR3 length: 16 residues. Germline trimming cut 3 bases from V and 1 base from J; bases unmatched to any gene: 6. TCRdb fed the RT-PCR reads into MiXCR, producing one record per CDR3 protein. The table lists hundreds of thousands of distinct CDR3 sequences, approximately 14% of them singletons, with roughly 12% in the top ten. The chain joins TRBV4-3 to TRBJ1-2; 9 bases map to TRBD1. The sequence was obtained from a man aged 45-65 years who received an inactivated influenza vaccine. The sample in question was PBMCs from blood, obtained 11 to 12 days after vaccination. The CDR3 sequence is CASSQAGTGYNYGYTF. In DNA, the CDR3 is TGCGCCAGCAGCCAGGCCGGGACAGGGTATAACTATGGCTACACCTTC.